These 27 T cell receptor beta chains were sequenced from one sample in a study of PD-1 blockade in classical Hodgkin lymphoma. Time point meaning: cycle 4 day 1 (C4D1), after about 6 weeks of nivolumab. Patients all relapsed after autologous stem cell transplantation, and there was variation in brentuximab vedotin exposure. Clones were read by immunoSEQ multiplex PCR, and TCRdb kept only the in-frame ones, dropping some. The repertoire holds 100,000 or so clones, more than 70% seen once, with around a fifth in the top ten. The starting material was peripheral blood mononuclear cells (PBMCs), obtained before the fourth cycle of nivolumab. The source of these receptors is a human donor with classical Hodgkin lymphoma.

V gene TRBV25-1 combines with J gene TRBJ2-7; TRBD1 matches at 8 bases. There are 15 residues in the CDR3. The germline gives CDR1 MGHDK, CDR2 SYGVNS. Losses at the gene ends were 4 bases for V and 2 bases for J; bases not matched to a gene: 7. The CDR3 nucleotides read TGTGCCAGCAGTGCTTCCGGACAGGGAGCCTACGAGCAGTACTTC. This sequence encodes CASSASGQGAYEQYF.

The chain couples TRBV5-1 to TRBJ2-3; 11 bases match TRBD2. The CDR3 contains 16 residues. Trimming took 3 bases from V and 2 from J; bases not matched to a gene: 5. CDR1 and CDR2 (germline): SGHRS, YFSETQ. The CDR3, as DNA: TGCGCCAGCAGCTCCGCGACTAGCGGGGACACAGATACGCAGTATTTT. Encoded protein: CASSSATSGDTDTQYF.

This clone showed up just once. The gene calls are TRBV6-1 and TRBJ1-5; 7 nucleotides align to TRBD1. Germline lookup yields CDR1 MNHNS and CDR2 SASEGT. The V segment lost 8 bases and the J segment 2 bases; nucleotides outside the gene matches: 6. The CDR3 consists of 14 residues. The CDR3 region is CASLSGQGNQPQHF. The CDR3 DNA follows: TGTGCCAGCCTCTCCGGACAGGGCAATCAGCCCCAGCATTTT.

The CDR3 region has the DNA TGCGCCAGCAGTGAAGGGGGGGGGAACACTGAAGCTTTCTTT. Translated: CASSEGGGNTEAFF. The gene calls are TRBV10-1 and TRBJ1-1; possible D gene TRBD1, 6 bases. The CDR3 has 14 amino acids. CDR1 WNHNN and CDR2 SYGVQD come from the germline V gene (reference sequence). V gave up 3 bases and J gave up 1 base, with 9 bases separating them.

The chain recombines TRBV29-1 with TRBJ2-7; 8 bases fit TRBD1. The CDR3 runs to 14 residues. V was clipped by 6 bases and J by 5 bases; unmatched bases: 12. Germline V gene data show CDR1 as SQVTM and CDR2 as ANQGSEA. Here the CDR3 reads CSVGLGAGGDEQYF. CDR3 bases: TGCAGCGTCGGGTTAGGGGCAGGGGGCGACGAGCAGTACTTC.

The chain recombines TRBV10-3 with TRBJ1-1; 8 bases match TRBD1. Germline-derived CDR1 and CDR2 are ENHRY and SYGVKD. The CDR3 has 15 amino acids. J lost 1 base, V lost 5 bases, and 6 bases had no gene match. This CDR3 is CAISSTGTGNTEAFF. The CDR3 DNA is TGTGCCATCAGTTCAACCGGGACAGGGAACACTGAAGCTTTCTTT.

The V gene is TRBV28, the J gene TRBJ1-1, with D tentatively TRBD1 (5 bases). Germline V gene sequence: CDR1 MDHEN, CDR2 SYDVKM. There are 13 residues in the CDR3. V was clipped by 4 bases and J by 0 bases, with 6 bases between them. The CDR3 DNA is TGTGCCAGCAGTTCGACAGTGAACACTGAAGCTTTCTTT. This encodes CASSSTVNTEAFF.

The chain links TRBV11-2 to TRBJ2-7, with a weak D call TRBD1 (6 bases). Trimming pared 3 bases from V and 6 bases from J, leaving 9 bases between. The V gene's germline CDR1 is SGHAT and CDR2 FQNNGV. This CDR3 comprises 12 residues. CDR3 in amino acids: CASSFVRGEQYF. Here the CDR3 DNA reads TGTGCCAGCAGCTTCGTCAGGGGCGAGCAGTACTTC.

The V call is TRBV21-1, the J call TRBJ2-7; the table calls TRBD2, which could not be checked here. TRBV21-1 constitutes a pseudogene. The CDR3 extends over 15 amino acids. The DNA for the CDR3 is TGTGCCAGCAGCAAATTAGTGGGGAGCTCCTACGAGCAGTACTTC. Encoded protein: CASSKLVGSSYEQYF.

The chain couples TRBV2 to TRBJ2-2; weak D call: TRBD2 (5 bases). V shed 6 bases and J shed 3 bases, with 11 bases lying between them. Germline V lookup: CDR1 SNHLY, CDR2 FYNNEI. The CDR3 covers 14 residues. In nucleotides, the CDR3 is TGTGCCAGCAGAGACTATTCCTACACCGGGGAGCTGTTTTTT. It specifies CASRDYSYTGELFF.

The rearrangement joins TRBV6-6 to TRBJ2-1; the match to TRBD2 covers 7 bases. Germline values: CDR1 MNHNY, CDR2 SVGAGI (reference sequence). The ends lost 2 bases at V and 10 bases at J; junction bases unmatched: 8. CDR3 size: 14 residues. The CDR3 DNA is TGTGCCAGCAGTTACGACGGAGCGGGAAGGGAGCAGTTCTTC. Protein sequence: CASSYDGAGREQFF.

This chain links TRBV7-2 with TRBJ1-2; D gene uncertain. The germline V gene has CDR1 SGHTA and CDR2 FQGNSA. The germline V and J ends were trimmed by 5 bases and 5 bases, with 12 bases remaining between them. The CDR3 is 13 amino acids. For the CDR3, the DNA is TGTGCCAGCAGCCGCTCGGTCGATTATGGCTACACCTTC. Translating it yields CASSRSVDYGYTF.

The V call is TRBV19, the J call TRBJ2-1, with 7 bases fitting TRBD2. The CDR3 runs 17 residues. Per germline, CDR1 LNHDA and CDR2 SQIVND (reference sequence). The ends lost 4 bases at V and 0 bases at J; junction bases unmatched: 9. The CDR3 nucleotides are TGTGCCAGTAGTAGCAACCTGGGGGGGTCCTCCTACAATGAGCAGTTCTTC. This sequence encodes CASSSNLGGSSYNEQFF.

The chain employs TRBV18 and TRBJ1-5; D is unresolved. This CDR3 region has 13 residues. The germline V and J ends were trimmed by 1 base and 2 bases, with 3 bases remaining between them. The germline gives CDR1 KGHSH, CDR2 LQKENI. This CDR3 reads CASSPQGNQPQHF. DNA for the CDR3: TGTGCCAGCTCACCACAGGGCAATCAGCCCCAGCATTTT.

This rearrangement joins TRBV29-1 to TRBJ2-7, with 7 bases lining up with TRBD1. V lost 4 bases to trimming and J lost 4 bases; unmatched junction nucleotides: 4. CDR1 and CDR2 (germline): SQVTM, ANQGSEA. The CDR3 contains 12 residues. CDR3 amino acids: CSVATGEYEQYF. DNA of the CDR3: TGCAGCGTTGCCACAGGGGAATACGAGCAGTACTTC.

J is TRBJ1-2 and V is TRBV10-3; D not certain. CDR1 ENHRY and CDR2 SYGVKD come from the germline V gene. CDR3 length: 15 residues. The V gene lost 0 bases and the J gene lost 7 bases, with 15 bases spanning the gap. The CDR3 sequence: CAISESVILDIGYTF. CDR3 bases: TGTGCCATCAGTGAGTCGGTCATTCTCGACATTGGCTACACCTTC.

This sequence joins TRBV6-6 and TRBJ1-2, with D unclear. CDR3 length: 14 residues. V was pared by 0 bases and J by 6 bases, with 11 bases between. The V gene's germline CDR1 is MNHNY and CDR2 SVGAGI (reference sequence). The CDR3, as DNA: TGTGCCAGCAGTTACTCGAAGACGGCCGATGGCTACACCTTC. This codes for CASSYSKTADGYTF.

The gene calls are TRBV10-3 and TRBJ2-1; D may be TRBD1 (6 bases). Trimming cost V 5 bases and J 0 bases, with 8 bases left between them. In germline, CDR1 is ENHRY, CDR2 SYGVKD. The CDR3 extends over 14 amino acids. The CDR3 loop is CAISSDSSYNEQFF. CDR3 nucleotides: TGTGCCATCAGTTCGGACAGCTCCTACAATGAGCAGTTCTTC.

This clone was found once. The chain couples TRBV30 to TRBJ1-2; unclear D gene. Germline CDR1 and CDR2: GTSNPN and SVGIG (reference sequence). V lost 2 bases and J 4 bases, leaving 14 bases between the germline ends. This CDR3 contains 14 residues. In DNA form, the CDR3 reads TGTGCCTGGAGTTCCACGCGGGCAGCCTATGGCTACACCTTC. It is translated as CAWSSTRAAYGYTF.

The DNA of the CDR3 is TGCAGCGTTGCGGGGGCATTGTCCTACGAGCAGTACTTC. Protein product: CSVAGALSYEQYF. The V call is TRBV29-1, the J call TRBJ2-7; D could derive from TRBD1 or TRBD2 (6 bases each). The CDR3 is made up of 13 amino acids. CDR1 SQVTM and CDR2 ANQGSEA come from the germline V gene. Trimming left V 4 bases short and J 1 base short, with 11 bases between.

This chain links TRBV7-2 with TRBJ2-4; tentative D call: TRBD2 (6 bases). The CDR3 length is 14 residues. Germline lookup yields CDR1 SGHTA and CDR2 FQGNSA. Trimming removed 1 base at V and 8 bases at J, with 12 bases between. The CDR3 DNA reads TGTGCCAGCAGCTTAGGGGCTCCGGGGGACATTCAGTACTTC. Translation: CASSLGAPGDIQYF.

This chain uses TRBV9 with TRBJ1-1, with D possibly TRBD1 on 6 matching bases. The germline V gene encodes CDR1 SGDLS and CDR2 YYNGEE. Between the trimmed V and J ends, which lost 4 bases and 2 bases, there was a span of 15 bases. The CDR3 is made up of 15 amino acids. The CDR3 DNA follows: TGTGCCAGCAGCCCCCCGGGGGCACTAAACACTGAAGCTTTCTTT. As protein: CASSPPGALNTEAFF.

V gene TRBV2 combines with J gene TRBJ2-4; D possibly corresponds to TRBD1 (5 bases). Germline CDR1 SNHLY, CDR2 FYNNEI. The CDR3 runs 16 residues. The ends were cut back, 6 bases at V and 0 bases at J, with 15 bases in the middle. Written as DNA, the CDR3 is TGTGCCAGCAGGGTACTCGACAGCTTAGCCAAAAACATTCAGTACTTC. Translated: CASRVLDSLAKNIQYF. The entire variable domain, with the rest obtained from reference TRBV2 and TRBJ2-4, is as follows: EPEVTQTPSHQVTQMGQEVILRCVPISNHLYFYWYRQILGQKVEFLVSFYNNEISEKSEIFDDQFSVERPDGSNFTLKIRSTKLEDSAMYFCASRVLDSLAKNIQYFGAGTRLSVL.

This clone was seen more than once but under ten times. This chain links TRBV4-1 with TRBJ1-2, with D unclear. Germline V CDR1 and CDR2: MGHRA, YSYEKL. The CDR3 has 16 residues. V was trimmed by 0 bases and J by 0 bases, leaving 11 bases between them. CDR3 nucleotides: TGCGCCAGCAGCCAAGAGGAAAGGATCCCTAACTATGGCTACACCTTC. This sequence encodes CASSQEERIPNYGYTF.

Points on this clone: This specimen includes other DNA sequences encoding the same CDR3. The V and J genes are TRBV2 and TRBJ2-1, with D unclear. The CDR3 is 11 residues long. V was pared by 5 bases and J by 5 bases, with 4 bases between. Germline CDR1 and CDR2: SNHLY and FYNNEI. The CDR3 protein is CASSRDNEQFF. The CDR3 nucleotides are TGTGCCAGCAGTAGAGACAATGAGCAGTTCTTC.

This clone was found once. The V call is TRBV5-1, the J call TRBJ1-5; D is perhaps TRBD1 (5 bases). The CDR3 runs 14 residues. Germline V gives CDR1 SGHRS, CDR2 YFSETQ. Trimming removed 1 base at V and 7 bases at J, with 12 bases between. This chain's CDR3 is CASSLNRGGQPQHF. The CDR3 DNA is TGCGCCAGCAGCTTGAACCGGGGGGGACAGCCCCAGCATTTT. Full variable domain (rest looked up from reference TRBV5-1 and TRBJ1-5): KAGVTQTPRYLIKTRGQQVTLSCSPISGHRSVSWYQQTPGQGLQFLFEYFSETQRNKGNFPGRFSGRQFSNSRSEMNVSTLELGDSALYLCASSLNRGGQPQHFGDGTRLSIL.

The rearrangement links TRBV29-1 to TRBJ1-4; D may be TRBD1 (6 bases). The CDR3 spans 13 residues. V gave up 4 bases and J gave up 8 bases, with 14 bases separating them. The V gene's germline CDR1 is SQVTM and CDR2 ANQGSEA. The CDR3 DNA reads TGCAGCGTTGGGAGGACAGTGGGCGAAAAACTGTTTTTT. Translated: CSVGRTVGEKLFF.